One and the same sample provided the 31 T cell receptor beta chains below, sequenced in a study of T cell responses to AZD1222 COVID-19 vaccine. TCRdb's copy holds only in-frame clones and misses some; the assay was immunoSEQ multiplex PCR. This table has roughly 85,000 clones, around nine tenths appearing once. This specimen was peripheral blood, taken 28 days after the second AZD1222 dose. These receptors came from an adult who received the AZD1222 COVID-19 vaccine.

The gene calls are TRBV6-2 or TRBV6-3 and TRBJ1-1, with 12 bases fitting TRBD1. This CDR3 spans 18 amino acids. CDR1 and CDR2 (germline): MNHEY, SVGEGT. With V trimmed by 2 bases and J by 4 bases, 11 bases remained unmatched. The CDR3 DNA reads TGTGCCAGCAGTTACGCGGCCGGGACAGGGGGCTGGGGCACTGAAGCTTTCTTT. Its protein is CASSYAAGTGGWGTEAFF.

The CDR3 DNA follows: TGTGCCTGGGGGCCTTCCAGCTATGGCTACACCTTC. It translates to CAWGPSSYGYTF. This rearrangement joins TRBV30 to TRBJ1-2, with no clear D. V lost 5 bases, J lost 4 bases, and 11 bases lay in between. The CDR3 runs 12 residues. CDR1 and CDR2 from the germline V gene are GTSNPN and SVGIG (reference sequence).

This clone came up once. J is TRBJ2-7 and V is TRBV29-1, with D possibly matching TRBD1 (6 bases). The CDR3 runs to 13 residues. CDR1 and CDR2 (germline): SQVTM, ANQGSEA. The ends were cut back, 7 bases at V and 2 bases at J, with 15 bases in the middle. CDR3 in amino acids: CSAGRPGAYEQYF. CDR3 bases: TGCAGCGCAGGCCGGCCAGGGGCCTACGAGCAGTACTTC.

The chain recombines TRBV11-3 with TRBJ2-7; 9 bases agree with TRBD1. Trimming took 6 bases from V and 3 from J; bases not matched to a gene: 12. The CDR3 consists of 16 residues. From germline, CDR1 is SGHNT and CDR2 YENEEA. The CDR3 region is CASSYQGDRAYYEQYF. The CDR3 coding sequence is TGTGCCAGCAGTTACCAGGGGGACAGGGCATACTACGAGCAGTACTTC.

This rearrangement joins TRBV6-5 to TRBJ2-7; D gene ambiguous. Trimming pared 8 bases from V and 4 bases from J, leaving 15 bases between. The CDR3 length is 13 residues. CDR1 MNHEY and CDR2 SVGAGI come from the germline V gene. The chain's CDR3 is CASQRTVRYEQYF. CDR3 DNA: TGTGCCAGCCAACGTACGGTGAGGTACGAGCAGTACTTC.

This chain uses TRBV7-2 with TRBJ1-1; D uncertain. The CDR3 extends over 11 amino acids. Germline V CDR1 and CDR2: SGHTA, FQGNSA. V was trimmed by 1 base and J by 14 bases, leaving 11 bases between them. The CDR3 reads CASSLGLSPFF. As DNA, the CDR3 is TGTGCCAGCAGCTTAGGTCTATCGCCGTTCTTT.

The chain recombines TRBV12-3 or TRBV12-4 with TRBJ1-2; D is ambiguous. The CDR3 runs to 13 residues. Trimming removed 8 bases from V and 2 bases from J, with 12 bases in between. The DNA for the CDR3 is TGTGCCAGCTCCTCTAGGGAAAACTATGGCTACACCTTC. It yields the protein CASSSRENYGYTF.

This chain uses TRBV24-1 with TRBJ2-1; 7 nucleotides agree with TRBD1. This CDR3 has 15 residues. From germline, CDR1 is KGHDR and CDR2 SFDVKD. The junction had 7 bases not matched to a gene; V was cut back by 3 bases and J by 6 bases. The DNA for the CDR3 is TGTGCCACCAGTGATACGTGGGCAGGGGGCAATGAGCAGTTCTTC. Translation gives CATSDTWAGGNEQFF.

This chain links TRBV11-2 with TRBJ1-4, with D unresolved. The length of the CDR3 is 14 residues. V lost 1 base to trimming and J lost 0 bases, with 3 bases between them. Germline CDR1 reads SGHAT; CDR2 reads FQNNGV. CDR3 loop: CASSLGATNEKLFF. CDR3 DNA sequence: TGTGCCAGCAGCTTAGGGGCAACTAATGAAAAACTGTTTTTT. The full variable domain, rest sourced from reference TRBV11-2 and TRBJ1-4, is EAGVAQSPRYKIIEKRQSVAFWCNPISGHATLYWYQQILGQGPKLLIQFQNNGVVDDSQLPKDRFSAERLKGVDSTLKIQPAKLEDSAVYLCASSLGATNEKLFFGSGTQLSVL.

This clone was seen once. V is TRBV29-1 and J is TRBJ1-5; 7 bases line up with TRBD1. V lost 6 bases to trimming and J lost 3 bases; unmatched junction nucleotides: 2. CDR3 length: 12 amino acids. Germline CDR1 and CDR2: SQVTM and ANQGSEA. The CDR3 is CSVGTVNQPQHF. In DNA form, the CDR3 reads TGCAGCGTCGGGACAGTCAATCAGCCCCAGCATTTT.

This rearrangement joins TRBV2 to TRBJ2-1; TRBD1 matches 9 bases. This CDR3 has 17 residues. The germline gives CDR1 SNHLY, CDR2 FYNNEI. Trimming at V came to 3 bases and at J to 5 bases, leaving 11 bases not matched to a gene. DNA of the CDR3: TGTGCCAGCAGTGACCCCACCGGGACAGGGATCAACAATGAGCAGTTCTTC. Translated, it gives CASSDPTGTGINNEQFF.

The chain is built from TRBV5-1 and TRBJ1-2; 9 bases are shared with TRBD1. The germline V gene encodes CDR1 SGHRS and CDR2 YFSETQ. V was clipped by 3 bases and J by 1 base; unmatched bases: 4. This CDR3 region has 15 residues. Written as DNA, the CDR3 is TGCGCCAGCAGCTCAGGGACAGGGATTAACTATGGCTACACCTTC. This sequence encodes CASSSGTGINYGYTF.

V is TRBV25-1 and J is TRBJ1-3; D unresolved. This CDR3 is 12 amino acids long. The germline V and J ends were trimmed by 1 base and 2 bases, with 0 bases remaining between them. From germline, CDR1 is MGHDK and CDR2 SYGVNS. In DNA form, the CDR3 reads TGTGCCAGCAGTGAATCTGGAAACACCATATATTTT. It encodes CASSESGNTIYF.

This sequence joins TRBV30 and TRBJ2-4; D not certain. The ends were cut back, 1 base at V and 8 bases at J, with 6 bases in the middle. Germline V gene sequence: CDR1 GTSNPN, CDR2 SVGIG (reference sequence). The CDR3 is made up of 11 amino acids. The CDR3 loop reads CAWSESDIQYF. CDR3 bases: TGTGCCTGGAGTGAATCGGACATTCAGTACTTC. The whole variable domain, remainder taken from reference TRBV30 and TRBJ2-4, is SQTIHQWPATLVQPVGSPLSLECTVEGTSNPNLYWYRQAAGRGLQLLFYSVGIGQISSEVPQNLSASRPQDRQFILSSKKLLLSDSGFYLCAWSESDIQYFGAGTRLSVL.

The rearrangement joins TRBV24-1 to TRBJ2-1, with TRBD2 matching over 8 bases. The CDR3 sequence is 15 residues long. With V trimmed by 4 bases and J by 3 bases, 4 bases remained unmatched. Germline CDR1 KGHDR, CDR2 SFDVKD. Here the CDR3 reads CATSDGGGLYNEQFF. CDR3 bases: TGTGCCACCAGTGACGGGGGGGGCCTCTACAATGAGCAGTTCTTC.

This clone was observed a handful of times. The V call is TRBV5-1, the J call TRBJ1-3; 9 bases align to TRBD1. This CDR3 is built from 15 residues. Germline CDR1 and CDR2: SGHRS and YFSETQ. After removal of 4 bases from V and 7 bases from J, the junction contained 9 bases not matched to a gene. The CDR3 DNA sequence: TGCGCCAGCAGCCCGGGACAGGGTAAAGGGAACACCATATATTTT. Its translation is CASSPGQGKGNTIYF.

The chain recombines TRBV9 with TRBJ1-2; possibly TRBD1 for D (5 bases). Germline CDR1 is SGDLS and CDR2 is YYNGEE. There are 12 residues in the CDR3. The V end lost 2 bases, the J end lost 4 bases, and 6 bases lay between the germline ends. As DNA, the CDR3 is TGTGCCAGCAGCGTTGGGACCTATGGCTACACCTTC. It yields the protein CASSVGTYGYTF.

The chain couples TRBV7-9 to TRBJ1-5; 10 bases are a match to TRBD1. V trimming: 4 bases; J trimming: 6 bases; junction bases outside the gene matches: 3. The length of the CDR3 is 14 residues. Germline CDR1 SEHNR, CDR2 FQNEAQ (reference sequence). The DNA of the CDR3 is TGTGCCAGCAGCTCAGGGACAGGGGTTCAGCCCCAGCATTTT. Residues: CASSSGTGVQPQHF. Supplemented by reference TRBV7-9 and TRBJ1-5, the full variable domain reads DTGVSQNPRHKITKRGQNVTFRCDPISEHNRLYWYRQTLGQGPEFLTYFQNEAQLEKSRLLSDRFSAERPKGSFSTLEIQRTEQGDSAMYLCASSSGTGVQPQHFGDGTRLSIL.

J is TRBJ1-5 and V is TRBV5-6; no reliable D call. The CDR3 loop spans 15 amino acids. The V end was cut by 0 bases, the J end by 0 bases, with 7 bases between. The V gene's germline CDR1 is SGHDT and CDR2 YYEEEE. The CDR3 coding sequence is TGTGCCAGCAGCTTGGGCATCTATAGCAATCAGCCCCAGCATTTT. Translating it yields CASSLGIYSNQPQHF.

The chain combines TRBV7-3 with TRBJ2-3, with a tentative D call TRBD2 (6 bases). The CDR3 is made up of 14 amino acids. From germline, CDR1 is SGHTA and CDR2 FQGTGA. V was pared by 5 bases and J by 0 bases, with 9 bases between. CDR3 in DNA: TGTGCCAGCAGCAAAGGGACTAGCACAGATACGCAGTATTTT. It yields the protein CASSKGTSTDTQYF.

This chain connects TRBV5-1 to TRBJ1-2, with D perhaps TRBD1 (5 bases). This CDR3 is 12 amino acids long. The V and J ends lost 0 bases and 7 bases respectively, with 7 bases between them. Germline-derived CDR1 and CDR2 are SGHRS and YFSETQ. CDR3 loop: CASSLAGIGYTF. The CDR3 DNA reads TGCGCCAGCAGCTTGGCAGGGATTGGCTACACCTTC. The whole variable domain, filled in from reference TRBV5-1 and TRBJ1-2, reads KAGVTQTPRYLIKTRGQQVTLSCSPISGHRSVSWYQQTPGQGLQFLFEYFSETQRNKGNFPGRFSGRQFSNSRSEMNVSTLELGDSALYLCASSLAGIGYTFGSGTRLTVV.

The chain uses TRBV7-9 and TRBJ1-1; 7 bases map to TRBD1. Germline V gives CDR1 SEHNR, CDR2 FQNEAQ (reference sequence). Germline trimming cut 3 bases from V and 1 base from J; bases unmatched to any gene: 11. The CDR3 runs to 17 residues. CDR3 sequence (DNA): TGTGCCAGCAGCTTCTTACAGGTGACAGGGAGGAACACTGAAGCTTTCTTT. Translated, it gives CASSFLQVTGRNTEAFF.

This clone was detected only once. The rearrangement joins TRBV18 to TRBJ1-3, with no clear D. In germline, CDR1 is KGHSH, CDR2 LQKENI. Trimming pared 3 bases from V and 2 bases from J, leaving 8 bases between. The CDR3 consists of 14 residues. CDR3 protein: CASSPEAAGNTIYF. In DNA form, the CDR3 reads TGTGCCAGCTCACCTGAAGCTGCTGGAAACACCATATATTTT.

The CDR3 is CASSIGGGSPLHF. In nucleotides, the CDR3 is TGTGCCAGTAGTATAGGGGGGGGTTCACCCCTCCACTTT. The chain carries TRBV19 and TRBJ1-6; possible D gene TRBD1, 5 bases. V lost 1 base to trimming and J lost 9 bases, with 7 bases between them. The germline gives CDR1 LNHDA, CDR2 SQIVND (reference sequence). CDR3 length: 13 amino acids.

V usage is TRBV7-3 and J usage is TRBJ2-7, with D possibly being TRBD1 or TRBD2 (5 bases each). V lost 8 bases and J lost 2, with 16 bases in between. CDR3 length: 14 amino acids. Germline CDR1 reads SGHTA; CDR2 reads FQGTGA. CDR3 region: CASALFQGPYEQYF. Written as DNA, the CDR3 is TGTGCCAGCGCCCTATTTCAGGGACCCTACGAGCAGTACTTC.

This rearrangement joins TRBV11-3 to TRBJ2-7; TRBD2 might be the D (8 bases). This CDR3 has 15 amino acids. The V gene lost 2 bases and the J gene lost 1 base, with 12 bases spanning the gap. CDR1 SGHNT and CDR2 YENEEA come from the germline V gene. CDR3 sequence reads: CASSLREGASYEQYF. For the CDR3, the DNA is TGTGCCAGCAGCTTACGGGAGGGGGCGTCCTACGAGCAGTACTTC.

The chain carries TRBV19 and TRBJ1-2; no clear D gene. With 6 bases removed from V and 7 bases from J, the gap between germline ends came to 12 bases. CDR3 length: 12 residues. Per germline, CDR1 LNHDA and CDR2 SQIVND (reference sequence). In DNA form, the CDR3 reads TGTGCCAGTAGCCCGGGTTTCGTTGGCTACACCTTC. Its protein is CASSPGFVGYTF.

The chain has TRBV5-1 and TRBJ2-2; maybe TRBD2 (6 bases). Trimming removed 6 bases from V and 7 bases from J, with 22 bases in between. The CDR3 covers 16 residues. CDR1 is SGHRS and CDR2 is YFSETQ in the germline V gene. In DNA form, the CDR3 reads TGCGCCAGCACCGCGAATCTCGGAGGGACCGGCGGGGAGCTGTTTTTT. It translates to CASTANLGGTGGELFF.

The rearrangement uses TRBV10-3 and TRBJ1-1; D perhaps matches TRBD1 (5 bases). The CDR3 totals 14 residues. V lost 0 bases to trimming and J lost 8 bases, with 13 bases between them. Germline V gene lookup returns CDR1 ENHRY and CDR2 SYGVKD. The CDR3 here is CAISESAGPTEAFF. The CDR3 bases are TGTGCCATCAGTGAGTCGGCGGGGCCTACAGAAGCTTTCTTT.

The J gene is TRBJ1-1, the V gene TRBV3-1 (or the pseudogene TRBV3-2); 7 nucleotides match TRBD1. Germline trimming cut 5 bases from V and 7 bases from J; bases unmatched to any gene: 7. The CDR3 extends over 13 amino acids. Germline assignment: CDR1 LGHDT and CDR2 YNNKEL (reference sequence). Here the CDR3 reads CASSRGGFDEAFF. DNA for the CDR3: TGTGCCAGCAGCAGAGGGGGCTTTGATGAAGCTTTCTTT.

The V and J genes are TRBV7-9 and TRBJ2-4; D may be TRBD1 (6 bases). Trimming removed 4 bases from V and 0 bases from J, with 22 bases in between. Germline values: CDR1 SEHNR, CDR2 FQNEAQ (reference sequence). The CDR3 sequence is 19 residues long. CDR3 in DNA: TGTGCCAGCAGCTCGCTGGGCAGGGGAGTAGGCCTAGCCAAAAACATTCAGTACTTC. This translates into CASSSLGRGVGLAKNIQYF. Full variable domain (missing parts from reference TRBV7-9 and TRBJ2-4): DTGVSQNPRHKITKRGQNVTFRCDPISEHNRLYWYRQTLGQGPEFLTYFQNEAQLEKSRLLSDRFSAERPKGSFSTLEIQRTEQGDSAMYLCASSSLGRGVGLAKNIQYFGAGTRLSVL.